One sample yielded the 19 T cell receptor beta chains listed below, sequenced in a study of T cell clones after liver transplantation. Sequenced by immunoSEQ multiplex PCR; TCRdb stores in-frame clones only, minus some. Here the sample spans about 120,000 clones, 90% being singletons. The source material was CD4+ T cells from blood, sampled 12 months after liver transplant. These receptors were taken from a human patient who received a liver transplant. Some T cells may be supplied by the graft donor.

Written as DNA, the CDR3 is TGTGCCAGCAGTGACTCGAGGGACAGGTACAATGAGCAGTTCTTC. Translation: CASSDSRDRYNEQFF. The chain employs TRBV6-4 and TRBJ2-1, with 8 nucleotides matching TRBD1. Germline V gene data show CDR1 as MRHNA and CDR2 as SNTAGT. The CDR3 loop spans 15 amino acids. Trimming at V came to 0 bases and at J to 4 bases, leaving 2 bases not matched to a gene.

The chain is built from TRBV27 and TRBJ2-5; no clear D. The CDR3 spans 13 residues. V gave up 5 bases and J gave up 1 base, with 8 bases separating them. In germline, CDR1 is MNHEY, CDR2 SMNVEV (reference sequence). Here the CDR3 DNA reads TGTGCCAGCAGTCGACCTGGCCAAGAGACCCAGTACTTC. Translated, it gives CASSRPGQETQYF.

The rearrangement uses TRBV4-1 and TRBJ2-7, with 8 bases lining up with TRBD2. Germline V gene sequence: CDR1 MGHRA, CDR2 YSYEKL. The CDR3 runs 16 residues. After removal of 0 bases from V and 2 bases from J, the junction contained 6 bases not matched to a gene. CDR3 coding DNA: TGCGCCAGCAGCCAAGATTCTAGCGGGTGGACCTACGAGCAGTACTTC. This sequence encodes CASSQDSSGWTYEQYF.

There are a few counts of this clone. The chain links TRBV7-9 to TRBJ1-2; 7 positions agree with TRBD1. V dropped 1 base and J dropped 6; count of bases not matched to a gene: 5. The CDR3 is 14 residues long. Germline lookup yields CDR1 SEHNR and CDR2 FQNEAQ (reference sequence). Here the CDR3 reads CASSLDRGFDGYTF. CDR3 DNA: TGTGCCAGCAGCTTAGACAGGGGTTTCGATGGCTACACCTTC.

V is TRBV9 and J is TRBJ2-1; TRBD2 aligns across 11 bases. This CDR3 comprises 15 residues. The trim removed 4 bases at V and 4 bases at J, leaving 4 bases unmatched. Germline-derived CDR1 and CDR2 are SGDLS and YYNGEE. Here the CDR3 reads CASSSGLAEYNEQFF. CDR3 DNA: TGTGCCAGCAGCTCGGGACTAGCGGAGTACAATGAGCAGTTCTTC.

The CDR3 DNA sequence: TGTGCCAGTCAAAAAGACAGGGATGAGGAGCAGTACTTC. Its translation: CASQKDRDEEQYF. The gene calls are TRBV21-1 and TRBJ2-7; the tabulated D call, TRBD1, remains unverified against the DNA. TRBV21-1 is described as a pseudogene. CDR3 size: 13 residues.

This sequence joins TRBV7-2 and TRBJ1-1; the D is unclear. With 5 bases removed from V and 8 bases from J, the gap between germline ends came to 9 bases. CDR1 is SGHTA, CDR2 FQGNSA, per germline. This CDR3 spans 11 amino acids. The CDR3 spells CASSPRLEAFF. The CDR3 DNA is TGTGCCAGCAGCCCCAGACTGGAAGCTTTCTTT. The full variable domain, completed using reference TRBV7-2 and TRBJ1-1, is GAGVSQSPSNKVTEKGKDVELRCDPISGHTALYWYRQSLGQGLEFLIYFQGNSAPDKSGLPSDRFSAERTGGSVSTLTIQRTQQEDSAVYLCASSPRLEAFFGQGTRLTVV.

The V call is TRBV19, the J call TRBJ1-1; 10 bases agree with TRBD1. Trimming cost V 3 bases and J 2 bases; bases outside gene matches: 9. Germline V gene sequence: CDR1 LNHDA, CDR2 SQIVND (reference sequence). The CDR3 sequence is 17 residues long. CDR3 sequence (DNA): TGTGCCAGTAGTATTCGGTTGGGACAGGGGTTAAACACTGAAGCTTTCTTT. This encodes CASSIRLGQGLNTEAFF.

V is TRBV29-1 and J is TRBJ1-2; the D gene is possibly TRBD1 (5 bases). Trimming stripped 4 bases from V and 3 bases from J, with 12 bases between. The CDR3 has 13 amino acids. Germline CDR1 SQVTM, CDR2 ANQGSEA. The CDR3 bases are TGCAGCGTTGGGGGGGACCGGGACTATGGCTACACCTTC. The encoded protein is CSVGGDRDYGYTF.

The chain joins TRBV7-3 to TRBJ2-1, with TRBD2 matching 7 bases. This CDR3 spans 13 amino acids. Germline CDR1 reads SGHTA; CDR2 reads FQGTGA. The V segment lost 4 bases and the J segment 7 bases; nucleotides outside the gene matches: 4. The chain's CDR3 is CASSYQAGNEQFF. Written as DNA, the CDR3 is TGTGCCAGCAGCTATCAAGCGGGGAATGAGCAGTTCTTC.

The chain joins TRBV5-1 to TRBJ2-1; a weak D match, TRBD1 (6 bases). This CDR3 has 14 amino acids. Germline V gene data show CDR1 as SGHRS and CDR2 as YFSETQ. Trimming took off 9 bases at V and 3 bases at J, with 16 bases between the two ends. CDR3 DNA: TGCGCCACCCACGAAGGACAGAGCTACAATGAGCAGTTCTTC. It translates to CATHEGQSYNEQFF. The whole variable domain, remainder taken from reference TRBV5-1 and TRBJ2-1, is KAGVTQTPRYLIKTRGQQVTLSCSPISGHRSVSWYQQTPGQGLQFLFEYFSETQRNKGNFPGRFSGRQFSNSRSEMNVSTLELGDSALYLCATHEGQSYNEQFFGPGTRLTVL.

The V and J genes are TRBV11-3 and TRBJ2-7, with D perhaps TRBD2 (6 bases). The CDR3 has 14 amino acids. Germline V CDR1 and CDR2: SGHNT, YENEEA. The V gene lost 1 base and the J gene lost 4 bases, with 11 bases spanning the gap. CDR3 in amino acids: CASSLAGGVYEQYF. Written as DNA, the CDR3 is TGTGCCAGCAGCTTAGCCGGAGGGGTTTACGAGCAGTACTTC.

The V gene is TRBV19, the J gene TRBJ2-5; 8 bases match TRBD1. The CDR3 loop spans 15 amino acids. V lost 6 bases to trimming and J lost 2 bases; unmatched junction nucleotides: 8. CDR1 and CDR2 from the germline V gene are LNHDA and SQIVND (reference sequence). In DNA, the CDR3 is TGTGCCAGTAGGCCAACCGACAGGGGACAAGAGACCCAGTACTTC. This gives the protein CASRPTDRGQETQYF.

The V call is TRBV27, the J call TRBJ2-1, with D tentatively TRBD1 (5 bases). The V gene's germline CDR1 is MNHEY and CDR2 SMNVEV (reference sequence). V was pared by 3 bases and J by 7 bases, with 7 bases between. CDR3 size: 12 residues. For the CDR3, the DNA is TGTGCCAGCAGTTTGGCAGGGAATGAGCAGTTCTTC. Translating gives CASSLAGNEQFF.

This clone was seen once. The chain employs TRBV5-4 and TRBJ1-4; D perhaps matches TRBD1 (5 bases). The V gene's germline CDR1 is SGHNT and CDR2 YYREEE (reference sequence). Trimming removed 0 bases at V and 5 bases at J, with 8 bases between. The CDR3 length is 14 residues. The CDR3: CASSLDRFNEKLFF. The CDR3 DNA reads TGTGCCAGCAGCTTGGACAGGTTCAATGAAAAACTGTTTTTT.

Only one count was recorded for this clone. This chain uses TRBV28 with TRBJ2-7; 10 bases match TRBD1. The CDR3 runs to 15 residues. Unmatched junction bases numbered 8, after V lost 3 bases and J lost 6 bases. From germline, CDR1 is MDHEN and CDR2 SYDVKM. The CDR3 sequence: CASSFSTGGLAEQYF. The CDR3, as DNA: TGTGCCAGCAGTTTTTCGACAGGGGGCCTCGCCGAGCAGTACTTC. Full variable domain (rest looked up from reference TRBV28 and TRBJ2-7): DVKVTQSSRYLVKRTGEKVFLECVQDMDHENMFWYRQDPGLGLRLIYFSYDVKMKEKGDIPEGYSVSREKKERFSLILESASTNQTSMYLCASSFSTGGLAEQYFGPGTRLTVT.

The chain links TRBV25-1 to TRBJ1-2; 7 bases fit TRBD1. The length of the CDR3 is 15 residues. Per the germline V gene, CDR1 is MGHDK and CDR2 is SYGVNS. V dropped 1 base and J dropped 4; count of bases not matched to a gene: 6. CDR3 residues: CASSESVDRAYGYTF. The CDR3 DNA reads as TGTGCCAGCAGTGAATCGGTCGACAGGGCCTATGGCTACACCTTC.

A remark on this clone: A junction boundary mismatches the germline segment, possibly from a read error. The V call is TRBV19, the J call TRBJ1-5; D is unresolved. The germline V gene has CDR1 LNHDA and CDR2 SQIVND (reference sequence). This CDR3 is 18 amino acids long. The CDR3 DNA sequence: TGTGCCAGTAGTATAGATCTTAGGACCATCTATAGCGATCAGCCCCAGCATTTT. Translated: CASSIDLRTIYSDQPQHF.

V usage is TRBV13 and J usage is TRBJ2-1, with 7 nucleotides matching TRBD2. The V gene end was trimmed by 0 bases and the J gene end by 2 bases; junction bases not matched to a gene: 1. Germline CDR1 and CDR2: PRHDT and FYEKMQ (reference sequence). The CDR3 totals 15 residues. This CDR3 is CASSLGTSAYNEQFF. The CDR3 DNA is TGTGCCAGCAGCTTAGGCACTAGCGCCTACAATGAGCAGTTCTTC.